The clone carrying this TCR beta chain showed up many times. Its antigen remains unknown. There are 13 residues in the CDR3. The germline CDR1 and CDR2 sequences are ENHRY and SYGVKD. V lost 10 bases and J 5 bases, leaving 14 bases between the germline ends. The sample is drawn from a study of T-cell reconstitution after alpha-beta-depleted transplantation in children. Regarding the study as a whole: Expanded graft clones numbering several hundred reportedly gave rise to alpha-beta T cells about two months after transplant.

Preparation of the TCRbeta library involved a method that used unique molecular identifiers. TCRdb fed the PCR reads into MiXCR, producing one record per CDR3 protein. The table lists hundreds of thousands of distinct CDR3 sequences, approximately 8% of them singletons. The chain links TRBV10-3 to TRBJ2-2; no clear D gene. The specimen was PBMCs, mostly from graft donor cells, collected 360 days after TCRalphabeta/CD19-depleted stem cell transplant. This receptor was obtained from a male patient aged 2 to 9 who had a stem cell transplant for acute myeloid leukemia, so the T cells may come from the graft donor. The CDR3 here is CATGYGHTGELFF. The CDR3 DNA reads TGTGCCACTGGGTATGGTCATACCGGGGAGCTGTTTTTT.